Shown below are 23 T cell receptor beta chains from a single sample sequenced in a study of blood T cell repertoires in COVID-19. Sequenced by immunoSEQ multiplex PCR; TCRdb stores in-frame clones only, minus some. The sample has about 200,000 clones; more than 75% are singletons. The sequenced sample consisted of peripheral blood. Every receptor here comes from a man aged 55 to 70 with acute or convalescent COVID-19.

J is TRBJ1-2 and V is TRBV12-3 or TRBV12-4, with D perhaps TRBD1 (5 bases). The length of the CDR3 is 13 residues. The V end lost 3 bases, the J end lost 6 bases, and 11 bases lay between the germline ends. CDR3 sequence reads: CASSFNGQNGYTF. The CDR3 bases are TGTGCCAGCAGTTTCAACGGACAAAATGGCTACACCTTC.

This clone was seen only a few times. V usage is TRBV6-2 or TRBV6-3 and J usage is TRBJ2-7; maybe TRBD1 (8 bases). CDR3 length: 15 residues. The V and J ends lost 6 bases and 0 bases respectively, with 15 bases between them. CDR1 is MNHEY, CDR2 SVGEGT, per germline. Here the CDR3 reads CASSPTGGGSYEQYF. The CDR3 DNA reads TGTGCCAGCAGCCCAACAGGGGGGGGCTCCTACGAGCAGTACTTC.

This clone was seen more than once but under ten times. The V call is TRBV6-1, the J call TRBJ2-4; the D is unclear. Germline lookup yields CDR1 MNHNS and CDR2 SASEGT. The CDR3 consists of 13 residues. Trimming took off 0 bases at V and 9 bases at J, with 9 bases between the two ends. The CDR3: CASSEAFTSIQYF. The CDR3 nucleotides are TGTGCCAGCAGTGAAGCTTTTACGAGCATTCAGTACTTC.

The chain couples TRBV11-3 to TRBJ2-2; 7 bases are a match to TRBD1. Looked up from germline, CDR1 is SGHNT and CDR2 is YENEEA. The CDR3 sequence is 16 residues long. The ends lost 1 base at V and 4 bases at J; junction bases unmatched: 6. CDR3 amino acids: CASSLGQGGGTGELFF. The CDR3 region has the DNA TGTGCCAGCAGCTTAGGACAGGGCGGCGGCACCGGGGAGCTGTTTTTT.

The chain recombines TRBV7-3 with TRBJ2-2; D perhaps matches TRBD2 (5 bases). The CDR3 has 15 residues. CDR1 is SGHTA, CDR2 FQGTGA, per germline. V shed 5 bases and J shed 4 bases, with 14 bases lying between them. The CDR3 sequence is CASSLRAAGTGELFF. As DNA, the CDR3 is TGTGCCAGCAGCCTGCGGGCCGCGGGCACCGGGGAGCTGTTTTTT.

The chain combines TRBV7-9 with TRBJ2-2, with D possibly being TRBD1 (5 bases). The V end was cut by 5 bases, the J end by 1 base, with 14 bases between. The CDR3 sequence is 16 residues long. Germline CDR1 is SEHNR and CDR2 is FQNEAQ (reference sequence). CDR3 region: CASSPHGAGNTGELFF. CDR3 bases: TGTGCCAGCAGCCCTCATGGGGCCGGGAACACCGGGGAGCTGTTTTTT.

V and J are TRBV4-3 and TRBJ2-7; D gene unclear. Germline CDR1 and CDR2: LGHNA and YSLEER. The CDR3 contains 16 residues. V lost 4 bases, J lost 1 base, and 17 bases lay in between. The CDR3 sequence is CASSREVTQASYEQYF. DNA for the CDR3: TGCGCCAGCAGCCGAGAGGTTACTCAGGCGTCCTACGAGCAGTACTTC.

V gene TRBV12-3 or TRBV12-4 combines with J gene TRBJ1-1; 8 bases are a match to TRBD1. V lost 5 bases, J lost 3 bases, and 2 bases stayed unmatched. The CDR3 has 13 amino acids. The CDR3 bases are TGTGCCAGCAGTCCAGGGGGCTACACTGAAGCTTTCTTT. Protein: CASSPGGYTEAFF.

The rearrangement joins TRBV10-1 to TRBJ2-5, with D tentatively TRBD2 (6 bases). With 6 bases removed from V and 3 bases from J, the gap between germline ends came to 14 bases. The CDR3 length is 14 residues. Germline V gives CDR1 WNHNN, CDR2 SYGVQD (reference sequence). The CDR3 is CASSTGDVKETQYF. DNA for the CDR3: TGCGCCAGCAGCACGGGGGACGTAAAAGAGACCCAGTACTTC.

This clone was counted only a few times. V and J are TRBV27 and TRBJ1-2; 9 bases agree with TRBD1. CDR3 size: 17 residues. CDR1 is MNHEY and CDR2 is SMNVEV in the germline V gene (reference sequence). V shed 1 base, J shed 3 bases, and the junction held 9 bases outside the gene matches. CDR3 sequence reads: CASSLFPPWTGDYGYTF. The CDR3 region has the DNA TGTGCCAGCAGTTTATTCCCTCCCTGGACAGGGGACTATGGCTACACCTTC.

The chain employs TRBV10-1 and TRBJ2-1, with TRBD1 matching 9 bases. The CDR3 spans 16 residues. Germline assignment: CDR1 WNHNN and CDR2 SYGVQD (reference sequence). V shed 8 bases and J 5 bases; nucleotides not matched to a gene: 13. The CDR3 region is CASGRDRASRDNEQFF. In DNA, the CDR3 is TGCGCCAGCGGCCGGGACAGGGCCTCCCGGGACAATGAGCAGTTCTTC.

The V and J genes are TRBV7-3 and TRBJ2-1; 9 bases agree with TRBD1. Trimming removed 1 base from V and 6 bases from J; junction bases left unmatched: 1. This CDR3 is 14 amino acids long. From germline, CDR1 is SGHTA and CDR2 FQGTGA. The CDR3 nucleotides are TGTGCCAGCAGCTTAAGGGACAGGGTCAATGAGCAGTTCTTC. Translation gives CASSLRDRVNEQFF.

This clone was recorded a few times. The V call is TRBV7-2, the J call TRBJ2-7, with a tentative D call TRBD2 (5 bases). This CDR3 spans 15 amino acids. V was shortened by 0 bases and J by 4 bases, with 13 bases between the two germline ends. Germline-derived CDR1 and CDR2 are SGHTA and FQGNSA. This CDR3 reads CASSLASVGEYEQYF. CDR3 coding DNA: TGTGCCAGCAGCTTAGCTAGTGTCGGGGAGTACGAGCAGTACTTC.

The chain has TRBV7-8 and TRBJ1-3; TRBD1 might be the D (6 bases). Germline CDR1 is SGHVS and CDR2 is FQNEAQ. This CDR3 region has 17 residues. Trimming pared 1 base from V and 0 bases from J, leaving 13 bases between. The CDR3 is CASSLGTAGSSGNTIYF. CDR3 nucleotides: TGTGCCAGCAGCTTAGGGACAGCGGGGAGCTCTGGAAACACCATATATTTT.

The chain links TRBV27 to TRBJ1-1; TRBD1 matches 11 bases. With V trimmed by 6 bases and J by 1 base, 7 bases remained unmatched. The CDR3 is 16 amino acids. From germline, CDR1 is MNHEY and CDR2 SMNVEV (reference sequence). DNA of the CDR3: TGTGCCAGCAGGCCTCGCGGGACAGGGGGGAACACTGAAGCTTTCTTT. It yields the protein CASRPRGTGGNTEAFF.

This clone was picked up one time. This chain uses TRBV10-1 with TRBJ1-1; D is ambiguous. V was trimmed by 0 bases and J by 4 bases, leaving 6 bases between them. Germline CDR1 and CDR2: WNHNN and SYGVQD (reference sequence). This CDR3 spans 13 amino acids. CDR3 sequence reads: CASSESSGTEAFF. In DNA, the CDR3 is TGCGCCAGCAGTGAGTCTTCGGGCACTGAAGCTTTCTTT.

The chain uses TRBV29-1 and TRBJ1-1, with 10 bases lining up with TRBD1. J lost 6 bases, V lost 1 base, and 5 bases had no gene match. This CDR3 has 14 amino acids. Looked up from germline, CDR1 is SQVTM and CDR2 is ANQGSEA. The CDR3 here is CSVEGGTGASEAFF. Here the CDR3 DNA reads TGCAGCGTTGAAGGCGGGACAGGGGCTTCTGAAGCTTTCTTT.

This CDR3 is CASREGQGNEKLFF. The CDR3 DNA reads TGTGCCAGCAGAGAGGGACAGGGTAATGAAAAACTGTTTTTT. V is TRBV19 and J is TRBJ1-4; 9 bases are a match to TRBD1. This CDR3 is 14 amino acids long. Trimming removed 9 bases from V and 4 bases from J; junction bases left unmatched: 6. In germline, CDR1 is LNHDA, CDR2 SQIVND (reference sequence).

The genes are TRBV30 and TRBJ1-5, with unresolved D. Germline-derived CDR1 and CDR2 are GTSNPN and SVGIG (reference sequence). This CDR3 has 13 residues. The ends were cut back, 0 bases at V and 0 bases at J, with 3 bases in the middle. The CDR3 here is CAWSVSSNQPQHF. In nucleotides, the CDR3 is TGTGCCTGGAGTGTTAGTAGCAATCAGCCCCAGCATTTT.

CDR3 DNA sequence: TGTGCCAGCAGCTTGTTGGGACTTCAAGAGACCCAGTACTTC. It yields the protein CASSLLGLQETQYF. The V call is TRBV7-2, the J call TRBJ2-5; D is perhaps TRBD2 (6 bases). The V end lost 3 bases, the J end lost 2 bases, and 10 bases lay between the germline ends. The CDR3 is 14 amino acids. Per the germline V gene, CDR1 is SGHTA and CDR2 is FQGNSA.

The chain is built from TRBV9 and TRBJ1-4; 7 nucleotides line up with TRBD1. The V and J ends lost 0 bases and 3 bases, in that order; junction bases with no gene match: 5. The CDR3 has 16 residues. The germline V gene encodes CDR1 SGDLS and CDR2 YYNGEE. The CDR3, as DNA: TGTGCCAGCAGCGTAGAGGGACAGTCAGCTAATGAAAAACTGTTTTTT. Protein: CASSVEGQSANEKLFF.

This sequence joins TRBV6-1 and TRBJ2-1, with a weak D call TRBD2 (5 bases). The CDR3 length is 12 residues. Trimming cost V 6 bases and J 9 bases, with 12 bases left between them. Looked up from germline, CDR1 is MNHNS and CDR2 is SASEGT. The CDR3: CASSQTRTEQFF. In DNA, the CDR3 is TGTGCCAGCAGCCAAACTAGGACTGAGCAGTTCTTC.

The gene calls are TRBV19 and TRBJ1-1, with D perhaps matching TRBD1 (5 bases). Germline CDR1 reads LNHDA; CDR2 reads SQIVND (reference sequence). CDR3 length: 15 residues. Trimming cost V 0 bases and J 8 bases, with 16 bases left between them. DNA of the CDR3: TGTGCCAGTAGTATAGATGGCAGACAGTCCGTGGAAGCTTTCTTT. This encodes CASSIDGRQSVEAFF.